The 26 T cell receptor beta chains listed next were all sequenced from one sample in a study of blood T cells in healthy people across ages. Using a J-beta primer mix together with a sample-barcoded 5' primer, a second PCR was run for roughly 7 to 12 cycles. TCRdb analysed the 5' RACE reads with MiXCR anew, one entry per CDR3 protein. Here the sample spans around 1.5 million distinct CDR3 sequences, about 31% being singletons. The sequencing sample was made of blood. The receptors were sampled from a woman aged 30 to 39 in good health.

V gene TRBV10-3 combines with J gene TRBJ2-3; the match to TRBD1 covers 9 bases. Trimming took 5 bases from V and 3 from J; bases not matched to a gene: 6. Per the germline V gene, CDR1 is ENHRY and CDR2 is SYGVKD. CDR3 length: 15 residues. The CDR3 sequence is CAISPGQGRTDTQYF. DNA of the CDR3: TGTGCCATCAGTCCGGGACAGGGCCGTACAGATACGCAGTATTTT.

J is TRBJ1-2 and V is TRBV6-5; the D is unclear. Germline V gene lookup returns CDR1 MNHEY and CDR2 SVGAGI. The length of the CDR3 is 14 residues. The V end lost 3 bases, the J end lost 1 base, and 9 bases lay between the germline ends. CDR3 sequence: CASSYRPFNYGYTF. The CDR3 DNA sequence: TGTGCCAGCAGTTATCGCCCATTTAACTATGGCTACACCTTC.

The chain employs TRBV7-9 and TRBJ2-2; D is unclear. The germline V and J ends were trimmed by 1 base and 6 bases, with 9 bases remaining between them. Germline lookup yields CDR1 SEHNR and CDR2 FQNEAQ (reference sequence). The CDR3 runs 14 residues. The CDR3 DNA follows: TGTGCCAGCAGCTTAGAACTTAGTTCCGGGGAGCTGTTTTTT. It specifies CASSLELSSGELFF.

This clonotype appeared a few times. The V gene is TRBV7-8, the J gene TRBJ1-1; D is uncertain. V dropped 5 bases and J dropped 4 bases, with 11 bases sitting between them. The CDR3 runs 13 residues. CDR1 SGHVS and CDR2 FQNEAQ come from the germline V gene. In DNA, the CDR3 is TGTGCCAGCAGCCCCCAACAGAGCACTGAAGCTTTCTTT. This gives the protein CASSPQQSTEAFF.

The sample holds a few counts of this clonotype. The chain has TRBV9 and TRBJ2-2, with D possibly being TRBD1 (7 bases). Germline values: CDR1 SGDLS, CDR2 YYNGEE. This CDR3 is 15 amino acids long. Trimming left V 4 bases short and J 6 bases short, with 16 bases between. The CDR3 coding sequence is TGTGCCAGCAGCTTCAGGGGGGCTCGTTCCGGGGAGCTGTTTTTT. The encoded protein is CASSFRGARSGELFF.

The chain combines TRBV27 with TRBJ2-7; TRBD2 agrees at 13 bases. The CDR3 covers 16 residues. J gave up 3 bases and V 2 bases, and 4 bases lay outside the gene matches. The germline CDR1 and CDR2 sequences are MNHEY and SMNVEV (reference sequence). The CDR3, as DNA: TGTGCCAGCAGTTTAAGCCGGACTAGCGGGGGCTACGAGCAGTACTTC. It is translated as CASSLSRTSGGYEQYF.

This chain links TRBV4-1 with TRBJ2-5, with D perhaps matching TRBD2 (7 bases). V lost 2 bases and J lost 4, with 14 bases in between. Germline V gene data show CDR1 as MGHRA and CDR2 as YSYEKL. The CDR3 length is 15 residues. CDR3 DNA sequence: TGCGCCAGCAGCCAATCAGGGGCGGGGGTAGAGACCCAGTACTTC. Amino acid sequence: CASSQSGAGVETQYF.

This clonotype was seen a few times. The rearrangement joins TRBV10-3 to TRBJ1-6; D is undetermined. Between the trimmed V and J ends, which lost 0 bases and 3 bases, there was a span of 9 bases. The CDR3 loop spans 16 amino acids. Germline V gives CDR1 ENHRY, CDR2 SYGVKD. The CDR3 sequence: CAISESFGIYNSPLHF. CDR3 nucleotide sequence: TGTGCCATCAGTGAGTCTTTTGGGATCTATAATTCACCCCTCCACTTT.

The chain joins TRBV5-1 to TRBJ2-7, with 14 bases identical to TRBD2. With V trimmed by 3 bases and J by 3 bases, 5 bases remained unmatched. Germline CDR1 SGHRS, CDR2 YFSETQ. The CDR3 contains 16 residues. In DNA, the CDR3 is TGCGCCAGCAGCTCCGGACTAGCGGGAGGATACTACGAGCAGTACTTC. This codes for CASSSGLAGGYYEQYF.

This clonotype was picked up a small number of times. The chain has TRBV20-1 and TRBJ2-1; possible D gene TRBD2, 5 bases. The CDR3 loop spans 16 amino acids. V lost 3 bases, J lost 0 bases, and 15 bases lay in between. The germline V gene has CDR1 DFQATT and CDR2 SNEGSKA (reference sequence). The CDR3 here is CSARRIPEDSYNEQFF. The CDR3 DNA follows: TGCAGTGCTAGGAGGATACCGGAGGACTCCTACAATGAGCAGTTCTTC.

This clonotype was observed many times. The rearrangement joins TRBV2 to TRBJ2-1; perhaps TRBD1 as D (5 bases). This CDR3 spans 13 amino acids. Deletions cut 2 bases from V and 10 bases from J, with 12 bases between. Looked up from germline, CDR1 is SNHLY and CDR2 is FYNNEI. The CDR3 DNA reads as TGTGCCAGCAGTGAATTAGGGGCACGGGAGCAGTTCTTC. Its protein product is CASSELGAREQFF. The full variable domain, in which reference TRBV2 and TRBJ2-1 provide the parts outside the CDR3, is EPEVTQTPSHQVTQMGQEVILRCVPISNHLYFYWYRQILGQKVEFLVSFYNNEISEKSEIFDDQFSVERPDGSNFTLKIRSTKLEDSAMYFCASSELGAREQFFGPGTRLTVL.

The table lists this clonotype with a count of one. V usage is TRBV7-3 and J usage is TRBJ2-2; the D gene is possibly TRBD1 (5 bases). The V and J ends lost 5 bases and 4 bases respectively, with 14 bases between them. The CDR3 totals 15 residues. Germline loops: CDR1 SGHTA, CDR2 FQGTGA. The CDR3 region is CASSPTVSLTGELFF. In DNA, the CDR3 is TGTGCCAGCAGCCCGACAGTTTCGCTCACCGGGGAGCTGTTTTTT.

The table lists this clonotype with a few counts. The rearrangement links TRBV5-6 to TRBJ2-6; TRBD1 matches 9 bases. Trimming took 0 bases from V and 4 from J; bases not matched to a gene: 5. CDR1 SGHDT and CDR2 YYEEEE come from the germline V gene. The CDR3 has 17 residues. CDR3 amino acids: CASSLAYRGPGANVLTF. CDR3 nucleotide sequence: TGTGCCAGCAGCTTGGCCTACAGGGGGCCAGGGGCCAACGTCCTGACTTTC.

The table lists this clonotype with a few counts. V usage is TRBV6-2 or TRBV6-3 and J usage is TRBJ2-1, with D possibly being TRBD2 (5 bases). Germline values: CDR1 MNHEY, CDR2 SVGEGT. The CDR3 totals 16 residues. V was pared by 6 bases and J by 0 bases, with 15 bases between. Here the CDR3 reads CASRKAGLSSYNEQFF. CDR3 coding DNA: TGTGCCAGCAGAAAAGCCGGACTTAGCTCCTACAATGAGCAGTTCTTC.

This chain links TRBV4-1 with TRBJ1-1; no definite D call. CDR3 length equals 15 residues. The germline V gene has CDR1 MGHRA and CDR2 YSYEKL. The ends were cut back, 3 bases at V and 10 bases at J, with 21 bases in the middle. The CDR3 nucleotides are TGCGCCAGCAGCCAGCCGGGCCTAAAGAGCGCTGCAGCTTTCTTT. This encodes CASSQPGLKSAAAFF.

About this clonotype: Mismatch with germline at one junction end may stem from a read error. The CDR3 here is CTSSPGLGNYEQYF. The CDR3 region has the DNA TGTACCAGCAGCCCCGGACTAGGGAACTACGAGCAGTACTTC. The chain has TRBV5-6 and TRBJ2-5, with TRBD2 matching over 7 bases. The J call could be wrong; TRBJ2-7 is a better fit for the DNA end. Germline V CDR1 and CDR2: SGHDT, YYEEEE. The CDR3 is made up of 14 amino acids.

The table lists this clonotype with a few counts. The V and J genes are TRBV20-1 and TRBJ1-5; D is ambiguous. The CDR3 extends over 12 amino acids. Germline assignment: CDR1 DFQATT and CDR2 SNEGSKA (reference sequence). V was clipped by 1 base and J by 1 base, with 2 bases between them. CDR3 amino acids: CSARVSNQPQHF. The CDR3 DNA follows: TGCAGTGCTAGAGTAAGCAATCAGCCCCAGCATTTT.

The rearrangement links TRBV7-3 to TRBJ2-3; 12 bases map to TRBD2. This CDR3 is 15 amino acids long. J gave up 5 bases and V 5 bases, and 5 bases lay outside the gene matches. Germline V gene data show CDR1 as SGHTA and CDR2 as FQGTGA. The CDR3 coding sequence is TGTGCCAGCAGCAAACTAGCGGGGGGACTAGATACGCAGTATTTT. It codes for CASSKLAGGLDTQYF.

Concerning this clonotype itself: This clone may be a read error of a much larger clone one base away. The J gene is TRBJ2-3, the V gene TRBV27, with 7 bases matching TRBD1. From germline, CDR1 is MNHEY and CDR2 SMNVEV (reference sequence). This CDR3 is built from 17 residues. The CDR3 DNA is TGTGCCAGCAGTTTATTCCCCGGACAGGCCACTAGGGATACGCGGTATTTT. Protein sequence: CASSLFPGQATRDTRYF.

The V call is TRBV20-1, the J call TRBJ2-3, with 11 nucleotides matching TRBD2. The length of the CDR3 is 16 residues. After removal of 0 bases from V and 2 bases from J, the junction contained 4 bases not matched to a gene. Per the germline V gene, CDR1 is DFQATT and CDR2 is SNEGSKA (reference sequence). CDR3 protein: CSARETSGKYTDTQYF. As DNA, the CDR3 is TGCAGTGCTAGAGAGACTAGCGGGAAATACACAGATACGCAGTATTTT.

V gene TRBV14 combines with J gene TRBJ2-3, with TRBD2 as a possible D gene (5 bases). Trimming removed 5 bases from V and 0 bases from J, with 15 bases in between. Germline lookup yields CDR1 SGHDN and CDR2 FVKESK. CDR3 size: 16 residues. CDR3 in DNA: TGTGCCAGCAGCAAGGGCGGGCACCCTAGCACAGATACGCAGTATTTT. This codes for CASSKGGHPSTDTQYF.

J is TRBJ2-3 and V is TRBV20-1; 13 nucleotides line up with TRBD2. V shed 0 bases, J shed 5 bases, and the junction held 5 bases outside the gene matches. The CDR3 has 16 residues. Germline lookup yields CDR1 DFQATT and CDR2 SNEGSKA (reference sequence). CDR3 loop: CSAREGLAGRGDTQYF. The CDR3 bases are TGCAGTGCTAGAGAGGGACTAGCGGGACGGGGAGATACGCAGTATTTT.

This clonotype was found a few times. The CDR3: CASSSRTGLRGYTF. As DNA, the CDR3 is TGTGCCAGCAGTTCCAGGACAGGTTTGAGAGGCTACACCTTC. The V gene is TRBV6-2 or TRBV6-3, the J gene TRBJ1-2; the match to TRBD1 covers 7 bases. CDR1 and CDR2 from the germline V gene are MNHEY and SVGEGT. This CDR3 comprises 14 residues. V shed 4 bases, J shed 8 bases, and the junction held 10 bases outside the gene matches.

This chain uses TRBV25-1 with TRBJ2-7, with 7 bases lining up with TRBD1. Germline V CDR1 and CDR2: MGHDK, SYGVNS. J was trimmed by 4 bases and V by 11 bases; bases with no gene match: 11. The CDR3 runs to 13 residues. The CDR3: CAGPSGQPYEQYF. DNA of the CDR3: TGTGCCGGACCCTCGGGACAGCCATACGAGCAGTACTTC.

The chain joins TRBV4-1 to TRBJ2-1, with 9 bases matching TRBD2. V trimming: 2 bases; J trimming: 2 bases; junction bases outside the gene matches: 7. The V gene's germline CDR1 is MGHRA and CDR2 YSYEKL. The CDR3 extends over 17 amino acids. The CDR3 DNA reads TGCGCCAGCAGCCAAAATGGACTAGCGAAAACCTACAATGAGCAGTTCTTC. It is translated as CASSQNGLAKTYNEQFF.

The chain links TRBV5-1 to TRBJ1-1; TRBD1 matches at 9 bases. Germline V gene lookup returns CDR1 SGHRS and CDR2 YFSETQ. The ends lost 0 bases at V and 3 bases at J; junction bases unmatched: 3. This CDR3 region has 15 residues. CDR3 nucleotide sequence: TGCGCCAGCAGCTTGGGGGGGGACAGGGACACTGAAGCTTTCTTT. It is translated as CASSLGGDRDTEAFF.